This entry lists 21 T cell receptor beta chains sequenced from one sample in a study of blood T cells in healthy people across ages. The use of a sample-barcoded 5' primer and a J-beta primer mix characterized a second PCR of 7 to 11 cycles. Each CDR3 protein gets one entry after TCRdb re-called the 5' RACE reads with MiXCR. Counted here are roughly 1,500,000 distinct CDR3 sequences, roughly 45% occurring once; the ten biggest clones make up roughly 7.7%. Sequencing was performed on blood. These receptors came from a young woman in good health.

Regarding this clonotype: A much larger clone is a single base away; this may be a read error. The chain joins TRBV29-1 to TRBJ2-7; no firm D call. The CDR3 contains 11 residues. Deletions cut 0 bases from V and 6 bases from J, with 6 bases between. Germline lookup yields CDR1 SQVTM and CDR2 ANQGSEA. The CDR3 nucleotides are TGCAGCGTTGAAGAAGGAGCCGAGCAGTACTTC. This translates into CSVEEGAEQYF.

This clonotype was observed once. V gene TRBV3-1 combines with J gene TRBJ1-2; D is possibly TRBD1 (5 bases). V lost 0 bases, J lost 2 bases, and 13 bases lay in between. The CDR3 is 16 residues long. Germline V gene data show CDR1 as LGHDT and CDR2 as YNNKEL (reference sequence). CDR3 DNA: TGTGCCAGCAGCCAAGATTTGGGGGGGTCCAACTATGGCTACACCTTC. Encoded protein: CASSQDLGGSNYGYTF. Combining the CDR3 with reference TRBV3-1 and TRBJ1-2 gives the whole variable domain DTAVSQTPKYLVTQMGNDKSIKCEQNLGHDTMYWYKQDSKKFLKIMFSYNNKELIINETVPNRFSPKSPDKAHLNLHINSLELGDSAVYFCASSQDLGGSNYGYTFGSGTRLTVV.

The chain links TRBV6-5 to TRBJ2-3; 7 bases align to TRBD1. This CDR3 is built from 14 residues. The V and J ends lost 6 bases and 4 bases, in that order; junction bases with no gene match: 7. CDR1 is MNHEY and CDR2 is SVGAGI in the germline V gene. CDR3 loop: CASREPGGSDTQYF. The CDR3 DNA is TGTGCCAGCAGGGAACCAGGGGGTTCAGATACGCAGTATTTT.

The chain carries TRBV10-3 and TRBJ2-7; D may be TRBD1 (6 bases). V shed 0 bases and J shed 2 bases, with 11 bases lying between them. Germline loops: CDR1 ENHRY, CDR2 SYGVKD. The CDR3 sequence is 15 residues long. CDR3 DNA sequence: TGTGCCATCAGTGAGTCGACACAGGGCACCTACGAGCAGTACTTC. Translation: CAISESTQGTYEQYF.

V gene TRBV29-1 combines with J gene TRBJ1-1; D is uncertain. The ends were cut back, 6 bases at V and 5 bases at J, with 16 bases in the middle. Germline CDR1 reads SQVTM; CDR2 reads ANQGSEA. This CDR3 region has 13 residues. In DNA, the CDR3 is TGCAGCGTGAATACACTGGCGAGTACTGAAGCTTTCTTT. Translation: CSVNTLASTEAFF.

As to this clonotype: Compared with germline, one end of the junction differs, possibly owing to a read error. The V gene is TRBV5-1, the J gene TRBJ2-5; D may be TRBD1 or TRBD2 (5 bases each). The CDR3 loop spans 10 amino acids. Germline CDR1 is SGHRS and CDR2 is YFSETQ. Here the CDR3 reads CASTLGEQYF. DNA of the CDR3: TGCGCCAGCACCTTGGGGGAGCAGTACTTC. The full variable domain, with the rest looked up from reference TRBV5-1 and TRBJ2-5, is KAGVTQTPRYLIKTRGQQVTLSCSPISGHRSVSWYQQTPGQGLQFLFEYFSETQRNKGNFPGRFSGRQFSNSRSEMNVSTLELGDSALYLCASTLGEQYFGPGTRLLVL.

The gene calls are TRBV21-1 and TRBJ2-7; the D segment call TRBD2 is taken from the table without a DNA check. TRBV21-1 is described as a pseudogene. This CDR3 has 17 amino acids. The CDR3 nucleotides read TGTGCCAGCGGCCAAAACTCATTCGGGCACGAGGAGGGGGAGCAGTACTTC. The encoded protein is CASGQNSFGHEEGEQYF.

The rearrangement uses TRBV29-1 and TRBJ1-2; D is unclear. Looked up from germline, CDR1 is SQVTM and CDR2 is ANQGSEA. The CDR3 spans 13 residues. V was clipped by 4 bases and J by 3 bases, with 12 bases between them. CDR3 region: CSVVSAAYYGYTF. The DNA for the CDR3 is TGCAGCGTTGTATCTGCGGCCTACTATGGCTACACCTTC. The whole variable domain, filled in from reference TRBV29-1 and TRBJ1-2, reads SAVISQKPSRDICQRGTSLTIQCQVDSQVTMMFWYRQQPGQSLTLIATANQGSEATYESGFVIDKFPISRPNLTFSTLTVSNMSPEDSSIYLCSVVSAAYYGYTFGSGTRLTVV.

This clonotype appeared once. The genes are TRBV7-3 and TRBJ2-1; 11 bases fit TRBD2. The CDR3 consists of 16 residues. Germline loops: CDR1 SGHTA, CDR2 FQGTGA. The junction had 7 bases not matched to a gene; V was cut back by 5 bases and J by 4 bases. DNA for the CDR3: TGTGCCAGCAGCCTCCTAGCGGGGGGAAAATACAATGAGCAGTTCTTC. As protein: CASSLLAGGKYNEQFF. The full variable domain, in which reference TRBV7-3 and TRBJ2-1 provide the parts outside the CDR3, is GAGVSQTPSNKVTEKGKYVELRCDPISGHTALYWYRQSLGQGPEFLIYFQGTGAADDSGLPNDRFFAVRPEGSVSTLKIQRTERGDSAVYLCASSLLAGGKYNEQFFGPGTRLTVL.

The count of this clonotype is one. The chain employs TRBV6-5 and TRBJ1-2; TRBD1 aligns across 8 bases. The germline V gene has CDR1 MNHEY and CDR2 SVGAGI. The V segment lost 6 bases and the J segment 8 bases; nucleotides outside the gene matches: 8. The CDR3 contains 13 residues. CDR3 nucleotide sequence: TGTGCCAGCAGATCAGATGACAGGGGCGGCTACACCTTC. Amino acids: CASRSDDRGGYTF.

The sample holds one count of this clonotype. The chain employs TRBV9 and TRBJ2-7, with 9 bases that match TRBD2. The V gene's germline CDR1 is SGDLS and CDR2 YYNGEE. This CDR3 is built from 15 residues. V trimming: 0 bases; J trimming: 2 bases; junction bases outside the gene matches: 3. In DNA form, the CDR3 reads TGTGCCAGCAGCGTAGAGGGCGGGAGGGCCTACGAGCAGTACTTC. Protein sequence: CASSVEGGRAYEQYF.

V usage is TRBV3-1 and J usage is TRBJ2-5; tentative D call: TRBD2 (6 bases). Trimming shortened V by 0 bases and J by 6 bases, and 14 bases separated the two germline ends. CDR3 length: 15 amino acids. Germline CDR1 reads LGHDT; CDR2 reads YNNKEL (reference sequence). The CDR3 DNA sequence: TGTGCCAGCAGCCAAGATCGAGGGGCGGGAAAGACCCAGTACTTC. It codes for CASSQDRGAGKTQYF.

In this sample, this clonotype turned up once. J is TRBJ2-7 and V is TRBV6-5; the D gene could be TRBD1 or TRBD2 (5 bases each). V was trimmed by 7 bases and J by 6 bases, leaving 13 bases between them. This CDR3 is 12 amino acids long. CDR1 and CDR2 from the germline V gene are MNHEY and SVGAGI. This CDR3 is CASTPDSGEQYF. The CDR3 DNA sequence: TGTGCCAGCACTCCCGACAGCGGCGAGCAGTACTTC.

This chain uses TRBV5-6 with TRBJ2-7, with TRBD1 identical over 9 bases. CDR1 and CDR2 (germline): SGHDT, YYEEEE. This CDR3 comprises 14 residues. Losses at the gene ends were 4 bases for V and 5 bases for J; bases not matched to a gene: 7. The CDR3 DNA reads as TGTGCCAGCAGCGCGACCGGGACAGGGAACGAGCAGTACTTC. This gives the protein CASSATGTGNEQYF.

This sequence joins TRBV20-1 and TRBJ2-7; D ambiguous. Germline V gene data show CDR1 as DFQATT and CDR2 as SNEGSKA (reference sequence). CDR3 length: 17 amino acids. Trimming took off 3 bases at V and 2 bases at J, with 23 bases between the two ends. The CDR3 DNA is TGCAGTGCTAGCCCAATTGGTCTCGGTCAATTGACCTACGAGCAGTACTTC. As protein: CSASPIGLGQLTYEQYF.

The chain recombines TRBV5-1 with TRBJ2-1, with 13 bases matching TRBD2. The CDR3 spans 16 residues. Germline V gene lookup returns CDR1 SGHRS and CDR2 YFSETQ. The trim removed 4 bases at V and 7 bases at J, leaving 8 bases unmatched. In DNA form, the CDR3 reads TGCGCCAGCAGCGGGGGGACTAGCGGGAATTATAATGAGCAGTTCTTC. Protein: CASSGGTSGNYNEQFF.

The chain joins TRBV12-5 to TRBJ2-2, with TRBD1 matching over 9 bases. Germline V lookup: CDR1 LGHNT, CDR2 FRNRAP. J gave up 6 bases and V 3 bases, and 8 bases lay outside the gene matches. The CDR3 totals 16 residues. The CDR3 sequence: CASGFLEQGAAGELFF. The CDR3 DNA follows: TGTGCTAGTGGTTTTTTGGAACAGGGGGCTGCCGGGGAGCTGTTTTTT.

This rearrangement joins TRBV7-3 to TRBJ1-4; perhaps TRBD1 as D (5 bases). Trimming stripped 1 base from V and 7 bases from J, with 13 bases between. Germline CDR1 SGHTA, CDR2 FQGTGA. This CDR3 contains 15 residues. Here the CDR3 reads CASSLRGRASEKLFF. The CDR3 DNA reads TGTGCCAGCAGCTTAAGGGGCAGGGCTTCTGAAAAACTGTTTTTT.

This chain connects TRBV11-1 to TRBJ2-2; D possibly corresponds to TRBD1 (5 bases). Trimming took off 2 bases at V and 1 base at J, with 8 bases between the two ends. Per germline, CDR1 SGHAT and CDR2 FQDESV (reference sequence). The CDR3 totals 15 residues. CDR3 loop: CASSLNRMNTGELFF. The CDR3 DNA follows: TGTGCCAGCAGCTTAAACAGGATGAACACCGGGGAGCTGTTTTTT.

This rearrangement joins TRBV12-3 or TRBV12-4 to TRBJ1-1; 7 bases agree with TRBD1. The CDR3 covers 15 residues. J lost 5 bases, V lost 4 bases, and 10 bases had no gene match. The DNA of the CDR3 is TGTGCCAGCAGTTCCTATACAGGGGTAAAGACTGAAGCTTTCTTT. As protein: CASSSYTGVKTEAFF.

This clonotype has a handful of counts. The rearrangement uses TRBV29-1 and TRBJ1-1; the match to TRBD1 covers 9 bases. This CDR3 contains 13 residues. V dropped 5 bases and J dropped 6; count of bases not matched to a gene: 7. Germline V gene data show CDR1 as SQVTM and CDR2 as ANQGSEA. The CDR3 DNA reads as TGCAGCGTTCGACAGGGGGGCTCCCCTGAAGCTTTCTTT. Translating it yields CSVRQGGSPEAFF.